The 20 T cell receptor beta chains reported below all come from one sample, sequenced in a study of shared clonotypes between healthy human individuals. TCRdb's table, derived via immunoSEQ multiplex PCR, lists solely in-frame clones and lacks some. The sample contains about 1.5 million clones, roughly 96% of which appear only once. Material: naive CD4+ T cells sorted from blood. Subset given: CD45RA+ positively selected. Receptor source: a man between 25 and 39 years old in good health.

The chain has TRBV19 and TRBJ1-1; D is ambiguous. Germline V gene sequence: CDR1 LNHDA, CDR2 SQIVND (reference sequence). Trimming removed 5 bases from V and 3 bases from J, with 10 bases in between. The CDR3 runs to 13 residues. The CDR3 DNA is TGTGCCAGTAGTTTCGACACCCACACTGAAGCTTTCTTT. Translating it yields CASSFDTHTEAFF.

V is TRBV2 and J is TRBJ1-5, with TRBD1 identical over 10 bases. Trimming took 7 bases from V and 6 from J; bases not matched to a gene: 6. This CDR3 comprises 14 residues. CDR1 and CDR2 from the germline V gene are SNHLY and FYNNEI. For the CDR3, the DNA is TGTGCCAGCACATTTTGGGACAGGGGTCAGCCCCAGCATTTT. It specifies CASTFWDRGQPQHF. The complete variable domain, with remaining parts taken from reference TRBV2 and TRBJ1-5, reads EPEVTQTPSHQVTQMGQEVILRCVPISNHLYFYWYRQILGQKVEFLVSFYNNEISEKSEIFDDQFSVERPDGSNFTLKIRSTKLEDSAMYFCASTFWDRGQPQHFGDGTRLSIL.

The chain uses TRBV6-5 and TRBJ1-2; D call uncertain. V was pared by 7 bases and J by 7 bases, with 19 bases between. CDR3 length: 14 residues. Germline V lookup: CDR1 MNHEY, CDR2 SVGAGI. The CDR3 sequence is CASKFGLTTGGYTF. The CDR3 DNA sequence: TGTGCCAGCAAGTTCGGCCTCACTACTGGTGGCTACACCTTC.

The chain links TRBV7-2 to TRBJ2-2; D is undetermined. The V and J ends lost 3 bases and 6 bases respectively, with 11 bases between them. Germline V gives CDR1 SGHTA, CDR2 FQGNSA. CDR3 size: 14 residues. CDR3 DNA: TGTGCCAGCAGCTTGGGCAGGATAGCCGGGGAGCTGTTTTTT. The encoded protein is CASSLGRIAGELFF.

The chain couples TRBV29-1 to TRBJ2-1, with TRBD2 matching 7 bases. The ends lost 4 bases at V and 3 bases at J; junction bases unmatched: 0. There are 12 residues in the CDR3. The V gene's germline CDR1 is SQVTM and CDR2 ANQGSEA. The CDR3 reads CSVGDYYNEQFF. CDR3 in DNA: TGCAGCGTTGGGGACTACTACAATGAGCAGTTCTTC.

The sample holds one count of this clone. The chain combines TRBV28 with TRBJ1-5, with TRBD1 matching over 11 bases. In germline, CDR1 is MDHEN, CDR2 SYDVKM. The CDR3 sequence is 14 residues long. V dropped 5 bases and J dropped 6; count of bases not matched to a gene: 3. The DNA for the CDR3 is TGTGCCAGCAGTCCCGGACAGGGGGCTCAGCCCCAGCATTTT. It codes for CASSPGQGAQPQHF.

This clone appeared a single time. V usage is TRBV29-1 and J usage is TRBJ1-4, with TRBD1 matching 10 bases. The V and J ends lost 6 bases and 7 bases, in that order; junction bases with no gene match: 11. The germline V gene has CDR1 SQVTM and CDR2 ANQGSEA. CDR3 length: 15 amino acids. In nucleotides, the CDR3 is TGCAGCGTCCGAACAAGACAGGGGGCGAGTGAAAAACTGTTTTTT. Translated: CSVRTRQGASEKLFF.

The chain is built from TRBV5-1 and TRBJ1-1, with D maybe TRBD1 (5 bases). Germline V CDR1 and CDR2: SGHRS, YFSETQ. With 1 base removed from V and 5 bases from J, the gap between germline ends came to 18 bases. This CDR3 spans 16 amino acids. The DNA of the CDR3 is TGCGCCAGCAGCTTGATAGGGCCAGGAGAGGGGACTGAAGCTTTCTTT. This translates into CASSLIGPGEGTEAFF.

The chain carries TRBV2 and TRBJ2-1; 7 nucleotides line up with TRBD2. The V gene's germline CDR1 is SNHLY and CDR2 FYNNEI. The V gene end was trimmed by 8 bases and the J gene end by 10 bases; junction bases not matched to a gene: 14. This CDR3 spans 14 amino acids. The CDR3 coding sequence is TGTGCCAGCGGAGGGAGGGCCGGGGGTAGCGAGCAGTTCTTC. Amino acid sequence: CASGGRAGGSEQFF.

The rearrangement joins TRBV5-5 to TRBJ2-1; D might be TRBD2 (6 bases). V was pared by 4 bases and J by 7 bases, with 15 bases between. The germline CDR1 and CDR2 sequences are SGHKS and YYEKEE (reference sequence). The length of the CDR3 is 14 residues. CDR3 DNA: TGTGCCAGCAGCGCATCGGGGGATCAGAATGAGCAGTTCTTC. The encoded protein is CASSASGDQNEQFF.

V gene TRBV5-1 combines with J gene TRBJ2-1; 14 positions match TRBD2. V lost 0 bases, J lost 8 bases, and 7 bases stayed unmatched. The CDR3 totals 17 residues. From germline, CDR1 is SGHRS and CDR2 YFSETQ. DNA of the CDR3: TGCGCCAGCAGCTTGGATGTGGGACTAGCGGGAGAGGATGAGCAGTTCTTC. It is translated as CASSLDVGLAGEDEQFF.

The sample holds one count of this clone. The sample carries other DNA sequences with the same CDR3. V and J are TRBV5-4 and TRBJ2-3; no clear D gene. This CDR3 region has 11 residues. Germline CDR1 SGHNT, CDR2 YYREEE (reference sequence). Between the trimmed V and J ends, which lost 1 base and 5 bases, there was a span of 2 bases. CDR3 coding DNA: TGTGCCAGCAGCTTGTTAGATACGCAGTATTTT. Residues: CASSLLDTQYF.

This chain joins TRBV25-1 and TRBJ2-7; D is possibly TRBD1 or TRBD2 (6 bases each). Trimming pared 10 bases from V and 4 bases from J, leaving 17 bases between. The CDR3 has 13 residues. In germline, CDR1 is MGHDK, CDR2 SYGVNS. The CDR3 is CAMLWGALYEQYF. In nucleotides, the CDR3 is TGTGCCATGCTATGGGGGGCGCTTTACGAGCAGTACTTC.

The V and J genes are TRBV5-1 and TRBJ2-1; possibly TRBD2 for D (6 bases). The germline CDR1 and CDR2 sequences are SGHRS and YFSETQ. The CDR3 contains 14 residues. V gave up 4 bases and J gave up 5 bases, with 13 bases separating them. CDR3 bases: TGCGCCAGCAGCGCAGGGACTTTAAACAATGAGCAGTTCTTC. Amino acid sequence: CASSAGTLNNEQFF. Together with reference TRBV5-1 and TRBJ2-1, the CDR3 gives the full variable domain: KAGVTQTPRYLIKTRGQQVTLSCSPISGHRSVSWYQQTPGQGLQFLFEYFSETQRNKGNFPGRFSGRQFSNSRSEMNVSTLELGDSALYLCASSAGTLNNEQFFGPGTRLTVL.

The CDR3 nucleotides are TGTGCCAGCAGTTCACAGGGGAAGGACTATGGCTACACCTTC. Translation: CASSSQGKDYGYTF. V is TRBV28 and J is TRBJ1-2, with 7 bases lining up with TRBD1. There are 14 residues in the CDR3. Germline V lookup: CDR1 MDHEN, CDR2 SYDVKM. Unmatched junction bases numbered 5, after V lost 4 bases and J lost 3 bases.

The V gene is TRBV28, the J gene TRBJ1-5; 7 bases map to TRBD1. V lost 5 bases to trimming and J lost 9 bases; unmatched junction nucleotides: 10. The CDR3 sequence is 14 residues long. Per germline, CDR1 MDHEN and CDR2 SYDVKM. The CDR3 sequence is CASSPGGSRVPQHF. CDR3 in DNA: TGTGCCAGCAGTCCAGGGGGTTCCCGGGTGCCCCAGCATTTT. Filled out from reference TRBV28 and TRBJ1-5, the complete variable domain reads DVKVTQSSRYLVKRTGEKVFLECVQDMDHENMFWYRQDPGLGLRLIYFSYDVKMKEKGDIPEGYSVSREKKERFSLILESASTNQTSMYLCASSPGGSRVPQHFGDGTRLSIL.

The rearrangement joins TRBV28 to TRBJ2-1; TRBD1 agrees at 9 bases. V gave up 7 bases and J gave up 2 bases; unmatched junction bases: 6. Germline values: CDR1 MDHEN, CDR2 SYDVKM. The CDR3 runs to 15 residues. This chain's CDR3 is CASTVQGAPYNEQFF. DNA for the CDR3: TGTGCCAGCACAGTACAGGGGGCCCCCTACAATGAGCAGTTCTTC.

CDR3 sequence (DNA): TGTGCCAGCAGCTTATGGGTACAGGGGGCCGACGAGCAGTACTTC. It specifies CASSLWVQGADEQYF. The chain carries TRBV11-2 and TRBJ2-7; 9 bases agree with TRBD1. The CDR3 runs to 15 residues. Germline CDR1 SGHAT, CDR2 FQNNGV. Trimming cost V 2 bases and J 5 bases; bases outside gene matches: 7.

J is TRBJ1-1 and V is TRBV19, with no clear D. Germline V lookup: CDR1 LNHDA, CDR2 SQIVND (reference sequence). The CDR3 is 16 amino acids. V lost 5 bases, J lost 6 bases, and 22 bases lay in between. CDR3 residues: CASSLQPGLRSPEAFF. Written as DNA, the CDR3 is TGTGCCAGTAGTCTCCAGCCCGGGCTGCGGAGTCCTGAAGCTTTCTTT. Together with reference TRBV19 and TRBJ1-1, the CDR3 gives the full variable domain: DGGITQSPKYLFRKEGQNVTLSCEQNLNHDAMYWYRQDPGQGLRLIYYSQIVNDFQKGDIAEGYSVSREKKESFPLTVTSAQKNPTAFYLCASSLQPGLRSPEAFFGQGTRLTVV.

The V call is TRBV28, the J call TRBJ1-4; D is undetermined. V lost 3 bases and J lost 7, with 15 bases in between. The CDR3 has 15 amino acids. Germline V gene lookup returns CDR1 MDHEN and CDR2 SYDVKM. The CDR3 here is CASSLMEGMGEKLFF. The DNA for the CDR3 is TGTGCCAGCAGTTTGATGGAGGGTATGGGTGAAAAACTGTTTTTT.